The present TCR beta chain was sequenced within a study of CD8 T cells in ankylosing spondylitis. Overall study results and limits: Characteristic, it appeared, of ankylosing spondylitis blood was a TCR beta motif of several highly homologous variants. Peripheral blood samples showed relatively rare disease-linked clones, and these clones were CD8+. A number of the motif variants had already been described in reactive arthritis synovial fluid and blood.

Library preparation for TCR beta used quantitative 5'-RACE with molecular barcodes. One entry per CDR3 protein, called by TCRdb with MiXCR from the 5' RACE reads. The sample lists some 100,000 distinct CDR3 sequences; roughly 8.7% were seen once. Ten or more counts support this clonotype. The antigen is unknown. CDR1 is SGHDN, CDR2 FVKESK, per germline. CDR3 size: 13 residues. V was pared by 0 bases and J by 8 bases, with 5 bases between. V is TRBV14 and J is TRBJ1-6, with D unresolved. Sequencing was carried out using blood, either unsorted or a sorted T cell fraction (not recorded which). The sequence came from a male donor with ankylosing spondylitis or in good health (not recorded which). CDR3 residues: CASSQDIDSPLHF. The DNA of the CDR3 is TGTGCCAGCAGCCAAGATATAGATTCACCCCTCCACTTT.